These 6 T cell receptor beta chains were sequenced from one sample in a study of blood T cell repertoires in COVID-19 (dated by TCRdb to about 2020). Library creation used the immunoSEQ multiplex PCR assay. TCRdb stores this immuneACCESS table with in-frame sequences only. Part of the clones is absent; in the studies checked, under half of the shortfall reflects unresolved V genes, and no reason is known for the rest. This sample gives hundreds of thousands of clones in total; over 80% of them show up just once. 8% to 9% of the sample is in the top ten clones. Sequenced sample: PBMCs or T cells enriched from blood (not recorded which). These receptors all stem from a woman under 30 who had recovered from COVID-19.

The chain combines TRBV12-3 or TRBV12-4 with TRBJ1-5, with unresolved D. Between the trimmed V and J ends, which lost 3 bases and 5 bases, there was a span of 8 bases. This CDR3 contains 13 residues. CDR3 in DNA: TGTGCCAGCAGTTTGGAGGGAGATCAGCCCCAGCATTTT. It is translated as CASSLEGDQPQHF.

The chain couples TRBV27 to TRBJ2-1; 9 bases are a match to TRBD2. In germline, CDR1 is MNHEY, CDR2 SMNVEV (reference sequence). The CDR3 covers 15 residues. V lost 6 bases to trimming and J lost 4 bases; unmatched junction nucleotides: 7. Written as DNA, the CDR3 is TGTGCCAGCAGCATGGGGACTAGCTTTTACAATGAGCAGTTCTTC. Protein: CASSMGTSFYNEQFF.

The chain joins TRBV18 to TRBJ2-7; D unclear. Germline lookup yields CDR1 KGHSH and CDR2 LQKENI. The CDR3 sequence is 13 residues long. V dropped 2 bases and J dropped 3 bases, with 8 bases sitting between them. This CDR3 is CASSPSDYYEQYF. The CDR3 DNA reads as TGTGCCAGCTCACCATCAGATTACTACGAGCAGTACTTC.

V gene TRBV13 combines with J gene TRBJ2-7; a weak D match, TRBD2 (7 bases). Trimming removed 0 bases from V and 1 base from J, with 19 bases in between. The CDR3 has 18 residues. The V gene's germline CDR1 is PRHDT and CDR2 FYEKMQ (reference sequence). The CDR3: CASSLGRGGNGLSYEQYF. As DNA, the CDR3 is TGTGCCAGCAGCTTAGGGAGGGGGGGGAACGGATTATCCTACGAGCAGTACTTC.

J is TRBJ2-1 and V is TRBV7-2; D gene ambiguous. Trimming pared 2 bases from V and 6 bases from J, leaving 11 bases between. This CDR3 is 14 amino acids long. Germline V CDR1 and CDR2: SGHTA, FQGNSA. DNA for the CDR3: TGTGCCAGCAGCTTACGAGGCGGTCCCAATGAGCAGTTCTTC. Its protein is CASSLRGGPNEQFF.

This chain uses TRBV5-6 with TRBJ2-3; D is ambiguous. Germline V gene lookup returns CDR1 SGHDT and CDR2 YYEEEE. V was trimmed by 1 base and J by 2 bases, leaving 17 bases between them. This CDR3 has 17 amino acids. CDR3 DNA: TGTGCCAGCAGCTTGCCCCGCGAGATATCCTTCACAGATACGCAGTATTTT. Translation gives CASSLPREISFTDTQYF.